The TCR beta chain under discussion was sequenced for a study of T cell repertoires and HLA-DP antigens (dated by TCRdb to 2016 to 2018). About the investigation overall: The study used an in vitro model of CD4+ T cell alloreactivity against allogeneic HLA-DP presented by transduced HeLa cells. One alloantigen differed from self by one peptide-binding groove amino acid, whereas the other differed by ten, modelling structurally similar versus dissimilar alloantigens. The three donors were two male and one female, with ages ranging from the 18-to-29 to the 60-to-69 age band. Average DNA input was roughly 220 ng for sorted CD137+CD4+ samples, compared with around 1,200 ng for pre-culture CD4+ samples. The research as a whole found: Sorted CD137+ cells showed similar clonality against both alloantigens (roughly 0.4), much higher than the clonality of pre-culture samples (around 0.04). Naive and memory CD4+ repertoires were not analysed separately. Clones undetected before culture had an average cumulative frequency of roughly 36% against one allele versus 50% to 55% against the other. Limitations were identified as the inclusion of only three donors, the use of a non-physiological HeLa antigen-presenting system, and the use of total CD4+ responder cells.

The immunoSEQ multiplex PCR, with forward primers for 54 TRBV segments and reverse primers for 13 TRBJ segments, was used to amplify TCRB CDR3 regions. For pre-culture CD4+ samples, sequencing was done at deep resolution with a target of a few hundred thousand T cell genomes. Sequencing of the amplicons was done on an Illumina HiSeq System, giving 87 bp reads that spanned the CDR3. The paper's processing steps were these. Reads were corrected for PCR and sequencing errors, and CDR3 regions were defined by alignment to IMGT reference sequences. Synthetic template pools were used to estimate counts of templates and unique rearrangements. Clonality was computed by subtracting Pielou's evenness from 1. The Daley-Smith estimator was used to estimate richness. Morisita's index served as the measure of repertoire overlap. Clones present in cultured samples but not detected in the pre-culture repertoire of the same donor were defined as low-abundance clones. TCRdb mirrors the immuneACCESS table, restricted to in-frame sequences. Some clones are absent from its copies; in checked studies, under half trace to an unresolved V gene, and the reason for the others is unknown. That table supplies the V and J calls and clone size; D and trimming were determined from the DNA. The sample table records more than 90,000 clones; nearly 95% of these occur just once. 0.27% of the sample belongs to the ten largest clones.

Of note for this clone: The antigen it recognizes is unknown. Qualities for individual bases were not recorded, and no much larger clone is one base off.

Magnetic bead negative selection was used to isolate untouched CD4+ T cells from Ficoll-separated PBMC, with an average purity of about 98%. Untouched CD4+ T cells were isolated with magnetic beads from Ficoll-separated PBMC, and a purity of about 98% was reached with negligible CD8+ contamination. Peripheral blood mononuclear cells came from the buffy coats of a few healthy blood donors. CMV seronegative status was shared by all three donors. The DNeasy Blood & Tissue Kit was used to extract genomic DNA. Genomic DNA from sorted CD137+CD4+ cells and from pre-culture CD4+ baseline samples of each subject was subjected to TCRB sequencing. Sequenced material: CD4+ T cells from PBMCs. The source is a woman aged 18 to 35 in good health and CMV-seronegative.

The CDR3 in this case is CAISGAGMETQYF. The nucleotide sequence reads as follows: TGTGCCATCAGTGGAGCAGGGATGGAGACCCAGTACTTC. The sequence joins TRBV10-3 to TRBJ2-5; the best D guess is TRBD1, with 5 bases matching. For CDR1 and CDR2, the germline V gene lists ENHRY and SYGVKD. Spanning cysteine to phenylalanine, the CDR3 consists of 13 amino acids. Of all the DNA, just the CDR3 is kept, 39 bases in frame from base 1. V is pared back by 4 bases and J by 5 bases, with 11 bases lying between the germline termini.